The 24 T cell receptor beta chains listed next were all sequenced from one sample in a study of cytomegalovirus exposure and HLA in healthy donors. The study ran its PCR with 60 Vbeta and 13 Jbeta primers. Assay used: immunoSEQ multiplex PCR; TCRdb lists only in-frame clones, some missing. The sample holds about 110,000 clones; less than 85% are singletons and the top ten take roughly 12%. Sequenced sample: PBMCs. These receptors originate from a man aged 25-45 years in good health and CMV-seropositive.

In this sample, this clone turned up a few times. This chain joins TRBV6-5 and TRBJ2-6; TRBD1 agrees at 7 bases. The CDR3 runs to 15 residues. After removal of 4 bases from V and 4 bases from J, the junction contained 4 bases not matched to a gene. The germline V gene has CDR1 MNHEY and CDR2 SVGAGI. The CDR3 sequence is CASSLQGPGANVLTF. CDR3 in DNA: TGTGCCAGCAGTTTACAGGGGCCCGGGGCCAACGTCCTGACTTTC.

This chain links TRBV7-3 with TRBJ2-3; TRBD1 matches at 7 bases. The CDR3 has 19 amino acids. The germline V gene has CDR1 SGHTA and CDR2 FQGTGA. Trimming at V came to 1 base and at J to 3 bases, leaving 16 bases not matched to a gene. The CDR3 region has the DNA TGTGCCAGCAGCTTAAACCCGATTGTACAGGGGTGGGGGACAGATACGCAGTATTTT. This codes for CASSLNPIVQGWGTDTQYF.

The chain joins TRBV19 to TRBJ1-5; a possible D gene is TRBD1 (6 bases). Trimming took 3 bases from V and 7 from J, leaving 19 bases between them. The CDR3 totals 16 residues. CDR1 and CDR2 from the germline V gene are LNHDA and SQIVND (reference sequence). The CDR3 here is CASSISRQVQEQPQHF. CDR3 DNA sequence: TGTGCCAGTAGTATCTCCAGACAGGTCCAGGAACAGCCCCAGCATTTT.

J is TRBJ2-3 and V is TRBV5-1; D remains ambiguous. The length of the CDR3 is 13 residues. Trimming stripped 0 bases from V and 4 bases from J, with 6 bases between. The germline gives CDR1 SGHRS, CDR2 YFSETQ. In DNA, the CDR3 is TGCGCCAGCAGCTTGGCCCTAGCAGATACGCAGTATTTT. Amino acids: CASSLALADTQYF.

The gene calls are TRBV7-3 and TRBJ2-3, with 7 bases that match TRBD1. The CDR3 is 14 amino acids. The V segment lost 2 bases and the J segment 1 base; nucleotides outside the gene matches: 0. Germline CDR1 is SGHTA and CDR2 is FQGTGA. The CDR3 DNA reads TGTGCCAGCAGCTTAGGACAGGGCACAGATACGCAGTATTTT. As protein: CASSLGQGTDTQYF.

This clone is labeled medium-sized. Other DNA variants within this sample encode the same CDR3. The V gene is TRBV6-6, the J gene TRBJ2-5, with D perhaps TRBD2 (6 bases). Trimming cost V 6 bases and J 2 bases, with 13 bases left between them. The CDR3 totals 14 residues. Germline-derived CDR1 and CDR2 are MNHNY and SVGAGI (reference sequence). The CDR3 region is CASSSLGGQETQYF. The DNA for the CDR3 is TGTGCCAGCAGCTCCCTGGGGGGTCAAGAGACCCAGTACTTC.

The chain joins TRBV5-1 to TRBJ2-1; TRBD1 aligns across 10 bases. The V and J ends lost 0 bases and 5 bases, in that order; junction bases with no gene match: 8. Germline loops: CDR1 SGHRS, CDR2 YFSETQ. This CDR3 is built from 17 residues. CDR3 in amino acids: CASSLAGGGTGDNEQFF. CDR3 sequence (DNA): TGCGCCAGCAGCTTGGCCGGCGGGGGGACAGGGGACAATGAGCAGTTCTTC.

V usage is TRBV7-2 and J usage is TRBJ1-2, with 9 positions matching TRBD1. Looked up from germline, CDR1 is SGHTA and CDR2 is FQGNSA. Trimming cost V 5 bases and J 6 bases; bases outside gene matches: 7. The CDR3 has 14 residues. CDR3 bases: TGTGCCAGCAGCGGCACAGGGGGCGGGGATGGCTACACCTTC. Amino acids: CASSGTGGGDGYTF.

The rearrangement uses TRBV30 and TRBJ1-3; TRBD1 might be the D (5 bases). CDR1 GTSNPN and CDR2 SVGIG come from the germline V gene (reference sequence). V was trimmed by 3 bases and J by 4 bases, leaving 22 bases between them. This CDR3 comprises 17 residues. CDR3 sequence (DNA): TGTGCCTGGAGCTGGGACTTCGGGAATTCGAGAGGAAACACCATATATTTT. It codes for CAWSWDFGNSRGNTIYF.

V gene TRBV27 combines with J gene TRBJ1-6, with a possible D match to TRBD1 (6 bases). The CDR3 spans 14 residues. V lost 6 bases to trimming and J lost 5 bases, with 11 bases between them. Per the germline V gene, CDR1 is MNHEY and CDR2 is SMNVEV (reference sequence). CDR3 coding DNA: TGTGCCAGCAGCGAACAGGGAAATAATTCACCCCTCCACTTT. It codes for CASSEQGNNSPLHF.

V usage is TRBV5-5 and J usage is TRBJ2-6, with 7 bases identical to TRBD2. Germline lookup yields CDR1 SGHKS and CDR2 YYEKEE (reference sequence). The CDR3 is 16 residues long. Trimming at V came to 0 bases and at J to 0 bases, leaving 0 bases not matched to a gene. The CDR3 bases are TGTGCCAGCAGCTTGGCGGGGGGCTCTGGGGCCAACGTCCTGACTTTC. It encodes CASSLAGGSGANVLTF.

The chain combines TRBV7-2 with TRBJ2-1; D might be TRBD2 (5 bases). The CDR3 extends over 14 amino acids. V lost 4 bases and J lost 5, with 12 bases in between. Germline-derived CDR1 and CDR2 are SGHTA and FQGNSA. CDR3 nucleotides: TGTGCCAGCAGCTCTCTCGGGGTTAACAATGAGCAGTTCTTC. It is translated as CASSSLGVNNEQFF. The full variable domain, its missing parts supplied by reference TRBV7-2 and TRBJ2-1, is GAGVSQSPSNKVTEKGKDVELRCDPISGHTALYWYRQSLGQGLEFLIYFQGNSAPDKSGLPSDRFSAERTGGSVSTLTIQRTQQEDSAVYLCASSSLGVNNEQFFGPGTRLTVL.

The chain joins TRBV5-1 to TRBJ1-3; the D is unclear. Deletions cut 1 base from V and 0 bases from J, with 14 bases between. This CDR3 region has 17 residues. Germline CDR1 and CDR2: SGHRS and YFSETQ. The CDR3 region is CASSLNPDLNSGNTIYF. CDR3 DNA sequence: TGCGCCAGCAGCTTGAATCCAGACTTAAACTCTGGAAACACCATATATTTT.

The rearrangement links TRBV11-2 to TRBJ1-3; D remains ambiguous. Deletions cut 5 bases from V and 1 base from J, with 9 bases between. There are 14 residues in the CDR3. Germline values: CDR1 SGHAT, CDR2 FQNNGV. CDR3 DNA sequence: TGTGCCAGCAGCGCAGGTTTTTCTGGAAACACCATATATTTT. This translates into CASSAGFSGNTIYF.

The rearrangement links TRBV18 to TRBJ1-6; D might be TRBD1 (6 bases). This CDR3 is built from 15 residues. Trimming removed 6 bases at V and 7 bases at J, with 16 bases between. Germline loops: CDR1 KGHSH, CDR2 LQKENI. CDR3 nucleotide sequence: TGTGCCAGCTCCCCCGGGGCAGGGGTGAATTCACCCCTCCACTTT. Translated, it gives CASSPGAGVNSPLHF.

This chain joins TRBV9 and TRBJ1-2, with 8 nucleotides matching TRBD1. CDR1 and CDR2 from the germline V gene are SGDLS and YYNGEE. The CDR3 runs to 14 residues. Unmatched junction bases numbered 10, after V lost 4 bases and J lost 8 bases. The CDR3 spells CASSLGTGKDGYTF. CDR3 sequence (DNA): TGTGCCAGCAGCCTGGGGACAGGAAAGGACGGCTACACCTTC.

This clone appeared a single time. J is TRBJ2-3 and V is TRBV5-1; 9 bases are shared with TRBD2. V dropped 0 bases and J dropped 2; count of bases not matched to a gene: 13. Germline V gene sequence: CDR1 SGHRS, CDR2 YFSETQ. CDR3 length: 19 residues. CDR3 DNA sequence: TGCGCCAGCAGCTTGGATCGGGCTAGCGGGGTCCGGAACACAGATACGCAGTATTTT. Its translation: CASSLDRASGVRNTDTQYF.

The chain recombines TRBV7-9 with TRBJ2-1; D might be TRBD1 (6 bases). This CDR3 is 14 amino acids long. Germline CDR1 and CDR2: SEHNR and FQNEAQ (reference sequence). V was trimmed by 5 bases and J by 6 bases, leaving 14 bases between them. CDR3 sequence reads: CASSIRDIPNEQFF. CDR3 DNA: TGTGCCAGCAGCATCCGGGACATCCCCAATGAGCAGTTCTTC. Drawing the rest from reference TRBV7-9 and TRBJ2-1, the complete variable domain is DTGVSQNPRHKITKRGQNVTFRCDPISEHNRLYWYRQTLGQGPEFLTYFQNEAQLEKSRLLSDRFSAERPKGSFSTLEIQRTEQGDSAMYLCASSIRDIPNEQFFGPGTRLTVL.

The chain links TRBV11-3 to TRBJ2-3; maybe TRBD2 (5 bases). V was cut by 2 bases and J by 0 bases, with 15 bases left in between. Germline CDR1 reads SGHNT; CDR2 reads YENEEA. This CDR3 is built from 17 residues. The CDR3 sequence is CASSLTQSRTSTDTQYF. CDR3 sequence (DNA): TGTGCCAGCAGCTTAACCCAGTCGCGGACTAGCACAGATACGCAGTATTTT.

J is TRBJ2-7 and V is TRBV7-8, with D maybe TRBD1 (5 bases). V was clipped by 6 bases and J by 6 bases, with 18 bases between them. CDR1 and CDR2 from the germline V gene are SGHVS and FQNEAQ. This CDR3 comprises 14 residues. The CDR3 DNA reads as TGTGCCAGCAGTCGGGCTCCAGGGTGGCTCGAGCAGTACTTC. Translation gives CASSRAPGWLEQYF.

For the CDR3, the DNA is TGTGCCAGTGGGGGGGTTGACACTGAAGCTTTCTTT. Translated, it gives CASGGVDTEAFF. V and J are TRBV6-1 and TRBJ1-1; D possibly corresponds to TRBD1 (5 bases). Between the trimmed V and J ends, which lost 9 bases and 3 bases, there was a span of 11 bases. From germline, CDR1 is MNHNS and CDR2 SASEGT. This CDR3 is 12 amino acids long.

The chain is built from TRBV11-2 and TRBJ2-2; D may be TRBD1 (6 bases). The CDR3 length is 16 residues. Trimming took off 1 base at V and 4 bases at J, with 13 bases between the two ends. From germline, CDR1 is SGHAT and CDR2 FQNNGV. The CDR3 is CASSLGLGHLTGELFF. In DNA form, the CDR3 reads TGTGCCAGCAGCTTAGGTTTGGGACACCTCACCGGGGAGCTGTTTTTT.

This sequence joins TRBV5-4 and TRBJ2-7, with 8 bases identical to TRBD2. V was clipped by 3 bases and J by 6 bases; unmatched bases: 5. Germline-derived CDR1 and CDR2 are SGHNT and YYREEE (reference sequence). This CDR3 has 13 residues. The CDR3 nucleotides are TGTGCCAGCAGCTCCGGGGGGGAAGGCGAGCAGTACTTC. This gives the protein CASSSGGEGEQYF.

In this sample, this clone turned up once. This sequence joins TRBV28 and TRBJ2-7, with 7 nucleotides matching TRBD1. V shed 8 bases and J 0 bases; nucleotides not matched to a gene: 7. Germline V gene sequence: CDR1 MDHEN, CDR2 SYDVKM. The CDR3 has 14 residues. DNA for the CDR3: TGTGCCAGCTCCCCGGGGACAGCCTCCTACGAGCAGTACTTC. Amino acid sequence: CASSPGTASYEQYF.